This T cell receptor beta chain was recovered during a study of T cells in Graves' hyperthyroidism and ophthalmopathy. The study included ophthalmopathy patients with Clinical Activity Score at least 3, NOSPECS grade at least 4 and duration under 3 months. RNA transcripts provided the source from which TCR beta CDR3 regions were amplified. First-round RT-PCR with HTBI primers amplified the TCR CDR3 region. MiXCR, run by TCRdb on the multiplex PCR reads, gives a single entry per CDR3 protein. Of about 480,000 distinct CDR3 sequences listed, roughly a quarter are singletons. Study observations and caveats: Before onset, ophthalmopathy was predicted by the model a median roughly six months earlier.

This clonotype came up many times. Its antigen is not known. Sequenced: blood. The clonotype originates from a woman aged 25 to 39 with Graves' ophthalmopathy.

CDR3 loop: CASSAGESGSYSNQPQHF. DNA for the CDR3: TGTGCCAGCAGCGCGGGCGAGAGCGGTTCTTATAGCAATCAGCCCCAGCATTTT. The genes are TRBV12-3 or TRBV12-4 and TRBJ1-5; D is ambiguous. The CDR3 has 18 amino acids. V was clipped by 6 bases and J by 0 bases, with 21 bases between them.